The next 6 T cell receptor beta chains were all read from a single sample in a study of T cell responses to AZD1222 COVID-19 vaccine. Produced via immunoSEQ multiplex PCR; TCRdb's table is partial and in-frame only. Of 95,000 to 130,000 clones detected, more than 75% appear once; the ten largest clones hold 7.5%. The sample was peripheral blood, taken on day 0 of AZD1222 vaccination. These receptor sequences come from an adult in good health.

The chain uses TRBV5-6 and TRBJ2-1, with TRBD2 identical over 12 bases. After removal of 0 bases from V and 14 bases from J, the junction contained 9 bases not matched to a gene. Germline assignment: CDR1 SGHDT and CDR2 YYEEEE. The CDR3 covers 15 residues. This CDR3 is CASSLALLAGGPEFF. DNA for the CDR3: TGTGCCAGCAGCTTGGCCTTACTAGCGGGGGGCCCGGAGTTCTTC.

This sequence joins TRBV10-3 and TRBJ2-3, with TRBD2 as a possible D gene (6 bases). There are 18 residues in the CDR3. Trimming removed 0 bases at V and 3 bases at J, with 19 bases between. Germline V gene data show CDR1 as ENHRY and CDR2 as SYGVKD. The CDR3: CAISESGTGEAPTDTQYF. CDR3 in DNA: TGTGCCATCAGTGAGTCTGGGACGGGAGAGGCACCTACAGATACGCAGTATTTT.

The count of this clone is one. The V gene is TRBV2, the J gene TRBJ1-3; TRBD1 agrees at 7 bases. Germline V gene data show CDR1 as SNHLY and CDR2 as FYNNEI. V lost 6 bases and J lost 4; bases outside the gene matches: 6. This CDR3 is built from 14 residues. The CDR3 loop reads CASSSQGPGNTIYF. CDR3 in DNA: TGTGCCAGCAGCTCACAGGGGCCAGGAAACACCATATATTTT. Full variable domain (rest looked up from reference TRBV2 and TRBJ1-3): EPEVTQTPSHQVTQMGQEVILRCVPISNHLYFYWYRQILGQKVEFLVSFYNNEISEKSEIFDDQFSVERPDGSNFTLKIRSTKLEDSAMYFCASSSQGPGNTIYFGEGSWLTVV.

In nucleotides, the CDR3 is TGTGCCAGCAGCTTATACTCCACAGATACGCAGTATTTT. Translated: CASSLYSTDTQYF. The chain joins TRBV7-3 to TRBJ2-3; D is undetermined. V lost 2 bases and J lost 2, with 5 bases in between. Germline lookup yields CDR1 SGHTA and CDR2 FQGTGA. CDR3 size: 13 residues.

The chain combines TRBV19 with TRBJ2-7, with no clear D. CDR1 and CDR2 (germline): LNHDA, SQIVND (reference sequence). The V end was cut by 11 bases, the J end by 0 bases, with 14 bases between. This CDR3 is built from 13 residues. This CDR3 is CASSHPSSYEQYF. CDR3 nucleotides: TGTGCCTCCTCTCACCCGAGCTCCTACGAGCAGTACTTC.

V and J are TRBV28 and TRBJ1-1; 9 positions match TRBD1. Germline lookup yields CDR1 MDHEN and CDR2 SYDVKM. J gave up 4 bases and V 4 bases, and 7 bases lay outside the gene matches. The CDR3 totals 15 residues. The CDR3 sequence is CASSSAYRGRTEAFF. For the CDR3, the DNA is TGTGCCAGCAGTTCCGCTTACAGGGGGCGCACTGAAGCTTTCTTT.